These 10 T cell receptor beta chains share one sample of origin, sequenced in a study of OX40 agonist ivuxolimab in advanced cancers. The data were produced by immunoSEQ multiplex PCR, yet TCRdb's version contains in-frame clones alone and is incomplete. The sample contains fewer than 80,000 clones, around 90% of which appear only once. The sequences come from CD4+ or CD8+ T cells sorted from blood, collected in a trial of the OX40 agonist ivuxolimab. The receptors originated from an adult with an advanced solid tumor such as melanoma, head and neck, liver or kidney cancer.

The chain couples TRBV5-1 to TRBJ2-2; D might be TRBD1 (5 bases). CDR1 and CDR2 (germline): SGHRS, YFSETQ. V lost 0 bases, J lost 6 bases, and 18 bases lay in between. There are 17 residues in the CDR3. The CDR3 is CASSLGTKARQPGELFF. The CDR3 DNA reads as TGCGCCAGCAGCTTGGGGACCAAAGCACGACAGCCCGGGGAGCTGTTTTTT.

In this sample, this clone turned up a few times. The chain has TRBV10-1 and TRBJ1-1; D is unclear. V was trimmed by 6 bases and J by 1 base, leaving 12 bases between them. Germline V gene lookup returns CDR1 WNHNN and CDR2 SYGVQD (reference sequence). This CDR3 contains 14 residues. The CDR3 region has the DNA TGCGCCAGCAGCGCCCGTGGAGCGAACACTGAAGCTTTCTTT. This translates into CASSARGANTEAFF.

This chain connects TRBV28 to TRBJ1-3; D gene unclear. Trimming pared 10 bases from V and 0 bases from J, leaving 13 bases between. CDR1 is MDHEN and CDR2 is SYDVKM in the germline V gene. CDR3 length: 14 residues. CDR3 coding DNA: TGTGCCACCCACGACACGAACTCTGGAAACACCATATATTTT. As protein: CATHDTNSGNTIYF.

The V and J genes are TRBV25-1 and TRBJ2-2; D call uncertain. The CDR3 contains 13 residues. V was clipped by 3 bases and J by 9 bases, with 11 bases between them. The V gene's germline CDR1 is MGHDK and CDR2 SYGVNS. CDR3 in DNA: TGTGCCAGCAGTGAGTCCCCGATCAGGGAGCTGTTTTTT. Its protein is CASSESPIRELFF.

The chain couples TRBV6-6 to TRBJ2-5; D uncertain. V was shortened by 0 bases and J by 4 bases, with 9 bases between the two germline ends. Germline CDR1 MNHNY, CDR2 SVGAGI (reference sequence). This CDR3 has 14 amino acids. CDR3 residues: CASSYSGVGETQYF. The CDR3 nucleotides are TGTGCCAGCAGTTACTCCGGAGTAGGAGAGACCCAGTACTTC.

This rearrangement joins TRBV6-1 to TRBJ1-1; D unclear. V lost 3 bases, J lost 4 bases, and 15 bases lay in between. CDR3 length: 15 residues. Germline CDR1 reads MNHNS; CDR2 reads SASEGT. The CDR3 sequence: CASSDGGGPGTEAFF. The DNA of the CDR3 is TGTGCCAGCAGTGATGGCGGAGGTCCCGGCACTGAAGCTTTCTTT.

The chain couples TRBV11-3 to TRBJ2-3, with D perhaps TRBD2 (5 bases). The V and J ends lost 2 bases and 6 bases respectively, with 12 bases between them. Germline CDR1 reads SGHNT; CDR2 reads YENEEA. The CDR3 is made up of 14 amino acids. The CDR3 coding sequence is TGTGCCAGCAGCTTAAACGGGGTTGATGATACGCAGTATTTT. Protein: CASSLNGVDDTQYF.

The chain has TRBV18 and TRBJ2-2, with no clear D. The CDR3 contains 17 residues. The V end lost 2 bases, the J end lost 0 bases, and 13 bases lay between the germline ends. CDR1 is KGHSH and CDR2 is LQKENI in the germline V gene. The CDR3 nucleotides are TGTGCCAGCTCACCATCCACGGCAAGAGCGAACACCGGGGAGCTGTTTTTT. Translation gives CASSPSTARANTGELFF.

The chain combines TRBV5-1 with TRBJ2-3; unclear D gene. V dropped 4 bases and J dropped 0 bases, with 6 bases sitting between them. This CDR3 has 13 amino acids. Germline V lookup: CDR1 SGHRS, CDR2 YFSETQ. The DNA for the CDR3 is TGCGCCAGCAGCACTGACAGCACAGATACGCAGTATTTT. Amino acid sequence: CASSTDSTDTQYF. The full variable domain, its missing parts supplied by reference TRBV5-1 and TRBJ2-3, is KAGVTQTPRYLIKTRGQQVTLSCSPISGHRSVSWYQQTPGQGLQFLFEYFSETQRNKGNFPGRFSGRQFSNSRSEMNVSTLELGDSALYLCASSTDSTDTQYFGPGTRLTVL.

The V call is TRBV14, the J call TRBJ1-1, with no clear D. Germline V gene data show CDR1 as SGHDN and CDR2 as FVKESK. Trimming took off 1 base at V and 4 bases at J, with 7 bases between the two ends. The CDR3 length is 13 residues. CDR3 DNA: TGTGCCAGCAGCCAAGTTATGGGCACTGAAGCTTTCTTT. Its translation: CASSQVMGTEAFF. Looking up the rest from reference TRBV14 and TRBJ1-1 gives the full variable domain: EAGVTQFPSHSVIEKGQTVTLRCDPISGHDNLYWYRRVMGKEIKFLLHFVKESKQDESGMPNNRFLAERTGGTYSTLKVQPAELEDSGVYFCASSQVMGTEAFFGQGTRLTVV.